This T cell receptor (beta chain) was observed in a study of T-cell memory formation after mild COVID-19 (dated by TCRdb to about 2021). A note on the overall study: TCR sequence clusters from the two donors were largely donor specific. T-cell clones expanding and contracting after mild COVID-19 in a couple of donors were tracked by longitudinal TCRalpha and TCRbeta repertoire sequencing. The cohort was made up of two young adult volunteers, one female and one male, who were previously healthy. The research as a whole found: Some responding clones were detected in pre-infection memory, which suggested that pre-existing cross-reactive memory T cells had joined the SARS-CoV-2 response. Balanced CD4/CD8 phenotypes were observed for clones contracting from day 15 to 85, whereas a bias towards CD4+ was observed for a second wave of clones expanding from day 15 to 37. The study included only a couple of mild cases, and larger cohorts that include severe cases with pre-infection samples were judged to be necessary. Whether the second-wave clones peaking on day 37 were SARS-CoV-2 specific was not confirmed. Contracting CD4+ clones appeared mostly in the CM and EM memory subsets, whereas CD8+ clones were enriched in EMRA.

Comments on this clonotype: The antigen it recognizes is unknown. The input lacks base qualities; no much larger clone sits a single base away.

Including cysteine and phenylalanine, the CDR3 has 15 amino acids. Only CDR3 DNA remains: 45 bases, in frame from the first base. The germline V gene encodes CDR1 SEHNR and CDR2 FQNEAQ (reference sequence). V is clipped by 1 base and J by 2 bases, and the sequence between their germline boundaries is 9 bases long. Ficoll-Paque density gradient centrifugation was the method used to isolate PBMCs. For sequencing, an Illumina NovaSeq 6000 was employed. Using 5'RACE with constant-segment primers, TCRalpha and TCRbeta cDNA libraries were constructed, with sample barcodes and unique molecular identifiers added in the process. Trizol reagent was used to extract RNA from every sample. The libraries were amplified in two PCR steps, and the second step added a second sample barcode and Illumina TruSeq adapters. The libraries were sequenced on an Illumina NovaSeq using 2 x 150 bp paired-end reads. As for the authors' bioinformatics: Demultiplexing of reads and collapsing into UMI-guided consensus sequences were performed with migec v1.2.7. Using mixcr v2.1.11, UMI consensuses were aligned to TRA and TRB V and J templates and then assembled into clonotypes. Clonotypes were classified as expanded or contracted when called significant by both edgeR and NoisET, with noise models trained on biological replicates. For edgeR calls, the cutoffs were a false discovery rate-adjusted p below 0.01 and a log2 fold-change threshold of 1. PCA with hierarchical clustering of max-normalized trajectories of the 1000 most abundant clonotypes was used as exploratory dynamics analysis. The CD4 or CD8 phenotype of responding clones was assigned using the separately sequenced CD4+ and CD8+ repertoires. TCRdb passed the public sequencing reads through fastp at Q25 and MiXCR, retaining productive beta sequences. Identical CDR3 proteins give one entry, which carries the most common genes and DNA. These V and J calls are TCRdb output, not the study's own analysis. This sample has around 430,000 distinct CDR3 sequences in its table, and 15% to 20% of those were observed once. The leading ten clones occupy roughly 21% of the sample.

The source is a man younger than 35 who had mild COVID-19 (a few samples of this study predate the infection). The sample titles of this study are shuffled in the database, so cell type and time point are left out; the donor was told from shared clones. Material for sequencing was PBMCs or a T cell subset sorted from them (not recorded which). This sequence uses TRBV7-9 and TRBJ2-1; TRBD1 is possibly the D segment (6 matching bases). At the DNA level, the sequence is TGTGCCAGCAGCTTAGGGAAGGGGGCCTACAATGAGCAGTTCTTC. Translated, it reads CASSLGKGAYNEQFF.